Detailed here is one T cell receptor (beta chain). What it binds is not known. Only in-frame clones appear in the TCRdb table, and some are missing; sequencing was by immunoSEQ multiplex PCR. This sample carries around 640,000 clones, about 95% of them seen once, and the ten largest clones take less than 0.13%. These data come from a study of shared clonotypes between healthy human individuals. Overall study: The study drew on two women and a few men aged 18 to 49 as donors. Notes on the study in general: Shared clonotypes: 4.5% to 5% naive CD4, under 4% naive CD8, less than 2.5% memory CD4, over 0.3% memory CD8. It was anticipated that sequencing depth would influence how many clonotypes donors shared. Sample collection involved blood only; tissue repertoires are likely different.

As defined, naive CD8 cells were CD45RO-negative and positively selected for CCR7, with terminally differentiated effector memory CD45RA+ cells excluded. This CDR3 has 16 amino acids. Trimming cost V 5 bases and J 0 bases; bases outside gene matches: 8. CDR1 is LNHDA, CDR2 SQIVND, per germline (reference sequence). This chain links TRBV19 with TRBJ2-7, with TRBD2 matching 9 bases. The origin of this receptor is a woman between 25 and 40 years old in good health. Input material: naive CD8+ T cells sorted from blood. CDR3 sequence: CASSPNPGLASYEQYF. DNA for the CDR3: TGTGCCAGTAGTCCTAACCCGGGACTAGCCTCCTACGAGCAGTACTTC.